This TCR beta chain derives from a study of T cells after yellow fever vaccination. Study observations and caveats: Some clonotypes, a small share, were shared between CD4 and CD8 compartments.

The 5'RACE template-switching step produced TCR cDNA and added a universal primer site and UMIs. One entry per CDR3 protein results from TCRdb running MiXCR on the 5' RACE reads. The table lists a few hundred thousand distinct CDR3 sequences, about 7% of them singletons. V gave up 3 bases and J gave up 10 bases, with 16 bases separating them. The CDR3 length is 14 residues. The germline V gene encodes CDR1 MDHEN and CDR2 SYDVKM. The sample holds many counts of this clonotype. Its antigen is currently unknown. The chain links TRBV28 to TRBJ2-1; no reliable D call. This TCR was recovered from a young man who received the YFV17D yellow fever vaccine. The sequencing used CD4+ T cells sorted from PBMCs, collected 15 days after the yellow fever booster vaccination. CDR3 nucleotides: TGTGCCAGCAGTTTCCCCATCTCGGGCAGCGAGCAGTTCTTC. This gives the protein CASSFPISGSEQFF. The full variable domain, in which reference TRBV28 and TRBJ2-1 provide the parts outside the CDR3, is DVKVTQSSRYLVKRTGEKVFLECVQDMDHENMFWYRQDPGLGLRLIYFSYDVKMKEKGDIPEGYSVSREKKERFSLILESASTNQTSMYLCASSFPISGSEQFFGPGTRLTVL.